One sample yielded the 11 T cell receptor beta chains listed below, sequenced in a study of PD-L1 blockade in urothelial cancer (dated by TCRdb to the late 2010s). Per the publication, the time point label means: pretreatment peripheral blood. Libraries were made using the immunoSEQ multiplex PCR assay. Not all clones reach the TCRdb copy of this immuneACCESS table, which keeps in-frame sequences only. Checked studies attribute under half of the gap to unresolved V genes and leave the rest unexplained. The sample has 30,000 to 35,000 clones on record, over 70% of them singletons. The ten largest account for about a sixth of the sample. The source material was PBMCs, sampled around atezolizumab (anti-PD-L1) treatment. Receptor source: a man aged 60 to 75 with urothelial cancer.

This clone was recorded once. The chain employs TRBV7-3 and TRBJ2-5, with TRBD1 matching over 7 bases. The CDR3 length is 16 residues. Trimming took 3 bases from V and 3 from J; bases not matched to a gene: 10. The germline V gene encodes CDR1 SGHTA and CDR2 FQGTGA. The CDR3 DNA is TGTGCCAGCAGCTTGGGGGACAGAGGTTTTAAAGAGACCCAGTACTTC. Amino acid sequence: CASSLGDRGFKETQYF.

The chain carries TRBV11-2 and TRBJ2-5, with a possible D match to TRBD1 (6 bases). The CDR3 is made up of 13 amino acids. V was cut by 5 bases and J by 2 bases, with 9 bases left in between. Germline CDR1 reads SGHAT; CDR2 reads FQNNGV. The CDR3 protein is CASSLQGQETQYF. In DNA, the CDR3 is TGTGCCAGCAGCCTACAGGGTCAAGAGACCCAGTACTTC.

The chain employs TRBV15 and TRBJ2-7; D unclear. CDR3 length: 13 amino acids. Germline V gene sequence: CDR1 LNHNV, CDR2 YYDKDF (reference sequence). V was trimmed by 5 bases and J by 5 bases, leaving 13 bases between them. CDR3 DNA: TGTGCCACCAGCGTACGGCTGACTGACGAGCAGTACTTC. Amino acid sequence: CATSVRLTDEQYF.

The J gene is TRBJ2-3, the V gene TRBV19; D is ambiguous. Trimming removed 4 bases at V and 6 bases at J, with 8 bases between. There are 12 residues in the CDR3. The germline V gene encodes CDR1 LNHDA and CDR2 SQIVND (reference sequence). In DNA form, the CDR3 reads TGTGCCAGTAGTAGTTACGCGGATACGCAGTATTTT. Its translation: CASSSYADTQYF. The full variable domain, in which reference TRBV19 and TRBJ2-3 provide the parts outside the CDR3, is DGGITQSPKYLFRKEGQNVTLSCEQNLNHDAMYWYRQDPGQGLRLIYYSQIVNDFQKGDIAEGYSVSREKKESFPLTVTSAQKNPTAFYLCASSSYADTQYFGPGTRLTVL.

This sequence joins TRBV28 and TRBJ2-7; unclear D gene. This CDR3 contains 13 residues. V was pared by 3 bases and J by 4 bases, with 10 bases between. Germline CDR1 is MDHEN and CDR2 is SYDVKM. CDR3: CASSFQERYEQYF. The CDR3 nucleotides read TGTGCCAGCAGTTTCCAGGAACGATACGAGCAGTACTTC.

The CDR3 DNA reads as TGCGCCAGCAGCGTGACAGGGTTTTCGACTGGAAACACCATATATTTT. Protein: CASSVTGFSTGNTIYF. The chain recombines TRBV5-1 with TRBJ1-3; 7 bases align to TRBD1. CDR1 SGHRS and CDR2 YFSETQ come from the germline V gene. This CDR3 has 16 residues. V shed 4 bases and J 2 bases; nucleotides not matched to a gene: 9.

The chain has TRBV6-1 and TRBJ2-5; TRBD1 might be the D (5 bases). The CDR3 spans 15 residues. Germline CDR1 and CDR2: MNHNS and SASEGT. V dropped 3 bases and J dropped 5 bases, with 16 bases sitting between them. CDR3 nucleotide sequence: TGTGCCAGCAGTGACGCAGGGTGGGCCTGGGAGACCCAGTACTTC. Protein product: CASSDAGWAWETQYF.

The genes are TRBV4-1 and TRBJ2-1; D uncertain. CDR1 MGHRA and CDR2 YSYEKL come from the germline V gene. V was trimmed by 1 base and J by 14 bases, leaving 12 bases between them. The CDR3 runs 12 residues. CDR3 sequence reads: CASSQVYEEKFF. CDR3 DNA sequence: TGCGCCAGCAGCCAAGTATACGAGGAAAAGTTCTTC.

The chain uses TRBV5-4 and TRBJ1-1, with a tentative D call TRBD1 (5 bases). The V gene's germline CDR1 is SGHNT and CDR2 YYREEE (reference sequence). The length of the CDR3 is 16 residues. V dropped 0 bases and J dropped 7 bases, with 19 bases sitting between them. Here the CDR3 reads CASSLAFGREGDEAFF. The CDR3 region has the DNA TGTGCCAGCAGCTTGGCCTTCGGCAGGGAAGGAGATGAAGCTTTCTTT. Full variable domain (rest looked up from reference TRBV5-4 and TRBJ1-1): ETGVTQSPTHLIKTRGQQVTLRCSSQSGHNTVSWYQQALGQGPQFIFQYYREEENGRGNFPPRFSGLQFPNYSSELNVNALELDDSALYLCASSLAFGREGDEAFFGQGTRLTVV.

Here the CDR3 reads CASSFLAGDYNEQFF. In DNA, the CDR3 is TGTGCCAGCAGTTTCTTAGCGGGAGACTACAATGAGCAGTTCTTC. The V and J genes are TRBV7-8 and TRBJ2-1, with 9 bases that match TRBD2. Germline lookup yields CDR1 SGHVS and CDR2 FQNEAQ. J was trimmed by 3 bases and V by 6 bases; bases with no gene match: 6. The CDR3 loop spans 15 amino acids.

The genes are TRBV11-3 and TRBJ2-3; 7 bases agree with TRBD2. Trimming at V came to 1 base and at J to 6 bases, leaving 4 bases not matched to a gene. The CDR3 extends over 14 amino acids. From germline, CDR1 is SGHNT and CDR2 YENEEA. CDR3 sequence reads: CASSLGTSADTQYF. The CDR3 nucleotides are TGTGCCAGCAGCTTAGGCACTAGCGCCGATACGCAGTATTTT.